These 25 T cell receptor beta chains were sequenced from one sample in a study of blood T cell repertoires in COVID-19. Measured with immunoSEQ multiplex PCR; TCRdb has only the in-frame clones, and not every one. The table records tens of thousands of clones, more than 60% of them present only once. Sequencing was carried out using peripheral blood. The receptors derive from a woman between 45 and 65 years old with active or convalescent COVID-19.

CDR3 in amino acids: CASSQGAGNTGELFF. CDR3 nucleotides: TGTGCCAGCAGCCAGGGGGCCGGAAACACCGGGGAGCTGTTTTTT. The chain couples TRBV3-1 (or the pseudogene TRBV3-2) to TRBJ2-2; D might be TRBD1 (6 bases). The V gene's germline CDR1 is LGHDT and CDR2 YNNKEL (reference sequence). Trimming left V 3 bases short and J 2 bases short, with 10 bases between. CDR3 length: 15 amino acids.

The V and J genes are TRBV29-1 and TRBJ2-7, with 7 bases fitting TRBD2. CDR1 SQVTM and CDR2 ANQGSEA come from the germline V gene. Germline trimming cut 1 base from V and 2 bases from J; bases unmatched to any gene: 8. There are 15 residues in the CDR3. The CDR3 nucleotides read TGCAGCGTTGAAGGGGCCGGGACTACCGCCTACGAGCAGTACTTC. This translates into CSVEGAGTTAYEQYF.

This clone was observed at least ten times. The rearrangement links TRBV2 to TRBJ2-1; D is unclear. CDR1 is SNHLY and CDR2 is FYNNEI in the germline V gene. The CDR3 runs 13 residues. V lost 7 bases to trimming and J lost 4 bases, with 11 bases between them. CDR3 region: CASTVYQYNEQFF. The CDR3 bases are TGTGCCAGCACCGTCTACCAATACAATGAGCAGTTCTTC.

V usage is TRBV5-1 and J usage is TRBJ2-5, with D maybe TRBD2 (6 bases). This CDR3 spans 16 amino acids. Per the germline V gene, CDR1 is SGHRS and CDR2 is YFSETQ. The germline V and J ends were trimmed by 0 bases and 5 bases, with 17 bases remaining between them. DNA for the CDR3: TGCGCCAGCAGCTTGGCCCCGGGAGCAGGGAGTGAGACCCAGTACTTC. As protein: CASSLAPGAGSETQYF.

The chain employs TRBV7-2 and TRBJ2-7; D might be TRBD2 (6 bases). Trimming removed 1 base from V and 7 bases from J, with 17 bases in between. This CDR3 is 15 amino acids long. CDR1 and CDR2 from the germline V gene are SGHTA and FQGNSA. CDR3 protein: CASSLDGRGAGEQYF. In DNA form, the CDR3 reads TGTGCCAGCAGCTTAGATGGGCGCGGGGCGGGGGAGCAGTACTTC.

This sequence joins TRBV27 and TRBJ2-7; D unclear. The CDR3 consists of 11 residues. V dropped 6 bases and J dropped 6 bases, with 9 bases sitting between them. Germline V gives CDR1 MNHEY, CDR2 SMNVEV (reference sequence). The CDR3 DNA sequence: TGTGCCAGCAGCCTCAGTGGCGAGCAGTACTTC. Amino acid sequence: CASSLSGEQYF.

The rearrangement links TRBV5-1 to TRBJ2-1, with D possibly matching TRBD1 (6 bases). V lost 4 bases to trimming and J lost 0 bases, with 11 bases between them. The length of the CDR3 is 15 residues. CDR1 and CDR2 (germline): SGHRS, YFSETQ. The chain's CDR3 is CASSVSGDSYNEQFF. CDR3 sequence (DNA): TGCGCCAGCAGCGTTTCAGGGGACTCCTACAATGAGCAGTTCTTC.

This clone was counted between two and nine times. This rearrangement joins TRBV19 to TRBJ1-2, with 8 positions matching TRBD1. Germline CDR1 is LNHDA and CDR2 is SQIVND (reference sequence). The CDR3 is 15 amino acids. Trimming cost V 4 bases and J 1 base; bases outside gene matches: 5. CDR3 sequence (DNA): TGTGCCAGTAGTACCGACAGGGGAGTTAACTATGGCTACACCTTC. Protein product: CASSTDRGVNYGYTF.

This chain connects TRBV10-1 to TRBJ2-7; TRBD2 matches at 13 bases. Germline V gives CDR1 WNHNN, CDR2 SYGVQD (reference sequence). The CDR3 runs 15 residues. J gave up 3 bases and V 6 bases, and 5 bases lay outside the gene matches. The CDR3 DNA reads as TGCGCCAGCAGCCAAGGACTAGCGGGAGTCTACGAGCAGTACTTC. Translation gives CASSQGLAGVYEQYF.

The J gene is TRBJ1-2, the V gene TRBV11-2; a possible D gene is TRBD1 (6 bases). This CDR3 region has 18 residues. Germline V gene sequence: CDR1 SGHAT, CDR2 FQNNGV. Trimming left V 4 bases short and J 1 base short, with 22 bases between. The CDR3 coding sequence is TGTGCCAGCAGCTCGTTACTAGAGGGCCCACAGGGTAACTATGGCTACACCTTC. It codes for CASSSLLEGPQGNYGYTF.

V gene TRBV27 combines with J gene TRBJ1-1, with TRBD1 matching over 7 bases. Germline values: CDR1 MNHEY, CDR2 SMNVEV (reference sequence). The trim removed 3 bases at V and 4 bases at J, leaving 8 bases unmatched. The CDR3 sequence is 15 residues long. The CDR3 nucleotides read TGTGCCAGCAGTTTGTTTACAGGGGTAAGCACTGAAGCTTTCTTT. It codes for CASSLFTGVSTEAFF.

As DNA, the CDR3 is TGTGCCAGCAGATTAGCGGGAGGGGGTATAAATGAGCAGTTCTTC. Residues: CASRLAGGGINEQFF. The rearrangement joins TRBV25-1 to TRBJ2-1, with TRBD2 matching over 11 bases. V was clipped by 6 bases and J by 7 bases; unmatched bases: 8. CDR1 and CDR2 (germline): MGHDK, SYGVNS. This CDR3 has 15 amino acids.

The chain joins TRBV27 to TRBJ2-5; possible D gene TRBD1, 5 bases. The ends were cut back, 4 bases at V and 5 bases at J, with 14 bases in the middle. This CDR3 has 14 amino acids. CDR1 is MNHEY and CDR2 is SMNVEV in the germline V gene (reference sequence). In DNA, the CDR3 is TGTGCCAGCAGTTGGACAAAAAGTGGGGAGACCCAGTACTTC. Amino acids: CASSWTKSGETQYF.

The chain employs TRBV3-1 (or the pseudogene TRBV3-2) and TRBJ2-2, with TRBD2 matching over 8 bases. The CDR3 covers 16 residues. Germline V gene data show CDR1 as LGHDT and CDR2 as YNNKEL (reference sequence). V shed 3 bases and J 3 bases; nucleotides not matched to a gene: 6. This CDR3 is CASSHSGSGDTGELFF. The CDR3 coding sequence is TGTGCCAGCAGCCACAGCGGGAGTGGGGACACCGGGGAGCTGTTTTTT.

The chain employs TRBV3-1 (or the pseudogene TRBV3-2) and TRBJ1-2; D is possibly TRBD1 (5 bases). CDR3 size: 13 residues. V dropped 6 bases and J dropped 8 bases, with 16 bases sitting between them. Germline CDR1 and CDR2: LGHDT and YNNKEL (reference sequence). CDR3 region: CASRGRGVYGYTF. The CDR3, as DNA: TGTGCCAGCAGGGGGCGCGGAGTGTACGGCTACACCTTC.

This chain links TRBV15 with TRBJ2-1; the D is unclear. Germline CDR1 is LNHNV and CDR2 is YYDKDF (reference sequence). V shed 3 bases and J shed 6 bases, with 3 bases lying between them. The CDR3 runs to 11 residues. In DNA, the CDR3 is TGTGCCACCAGCAGTCTCAATGAGCAGTTCTTC. Its translation is CATSSLNEQFF.

The chain uses TRBV6-2 or TRBV6-3 and TRBJ2-3; TRBD1 is a possible D gene (6 bases). Germline loops: CDR1 MNHEY, CDR2 SVGEGT. This CDR3 has 18 amino acids. Trimming removed 2 bases at V and 0 bases at J, with 18 bases between. This CDR3 reads CASSYPLDRTESTDTQYF. Here the CDR3 DNA reads TGTGCCAGCAGTTACCCCCTTGACCGGACAGAGAGCACAGATACGCAGTATTTT.

CDR3 sequence reads: CASSLLASGREQYF. CDR3 DNA: TGTGCCAGCAGCTTATTGGCTAGCGGTCGAGAGCAGTACTTC. The V call is TRBV11-2, the J call TRBJ2-7; 7 bases align to TRBD2. Germline assignment: CDR1 SGHAT and CDR2 FQNNGV. V lost 2 bases and J lost 7; bases outside the gene matches: 8. The CDR3 covers 14 residues.

This clone showed up just a few times. The rearrangement links TRBV24-1 to TRBJ1-2; D not resolved. This CDR3 is 11 amino acids long. Deletions cut 1 base from V and 8 bases from J, with 4 bases between. Germline loops: CDR1 KGHDR, CDR2 SFDVKD. The CDR3 coding sequence is TGTGCCACCAGTGATTTTGAGGGCTACACCTTC. It codes for CATSDFEGYTF.

V gene TRBV11-2 combines with J gene TRBJ2-6, with D maybe TRBD1 (5 bases). Per the germline V gene, CDR1 is SGHAT and CDR2 is FQNNGV. The V gene lost 5 bases and the J gene lost 2 bases, with 16 bases spanning the gap. The CDR3 totals 17 residues. This chain's CDR3 is CASSKLSGPPGANVLTF. The CDR3, as DNA: TGTGCCAGCAGCAAGCTTTCAGGGCCCCCTGGGGCCAACGTCCTGACTTTC.

In its sample, this clone was seen a few times. The rearrangement uses TRBV18 and TRBJ1-1; D is unresolved. The CDR3 is 15 amino acids. Trimming removed 3 bases from V and 1 base from J, with 12 bases in between. Germline CDR1 is KGHSH and CDR2 is LQKENI. The CDR3 is CASSPTTRGNTEAFF. DNA of the CDR3: TGTGCCAGCTCACCTACGACGCGGGGGAACACTGAAGCTTTCTTT.

The chain recombines TRBV3-1 (or the pseudogene TRBV3-2) with TRBJ1-1; D uncertain. CDR3 length equals 11 residues. Germline CDR1 is LGHDT and CDR2 is YNNKEL (reference sequence). Trimming pared 5 bases from V and 5 bases from J, leaving 6 bases between. The CDR3 DNA reads TGTGCCAGCAGCGCAGGAACTGAAGCTTTCTTT. It translates to CASSAGTEAFF.

V and J are TRBV5-1 and TRBJ2-5, with no clear D. This CDR3 region has 16 residues. Germline lookup yields CDR1 SGHRS and CDR2 YFSETQ. Trimming removed 6 bases at V and 2 bases at J, with 20 bases between. The CDR3 DNA follows: TGCGCCAGCACCCCCCCGAGCGATTATTATCAAGAGACCCAGTACTTC. This encodes CASTPPSDYYQETQYF.

The CDR3 sequence: CASSSPGQGSYEQYF. The CDR3 nucleotides are TGTGCCAGCAGTTCACCGGGACAGGGCTCCTACGAGCAGTACTTC. The chain combines TRBV27 with TRBJ2-7, with TRBD1 identical over 9 bases. This CDR3 is 15 amino acids long. V lost 4 bases and J lost 0; bases outside the gene matches: 4. Germline CDR1 MNHEY, CDR2 SMNVEV (reference sequence).

This clone has a single count. The chain carries TRBV11-1 and TRBJ2-1, with D perhaps TRBD2 (5 bases). Germline V gene lookup returns CDR1 SGHAT and CDR2 FQDESV (reference sequence). V was pared by 5 bases and J by 6 bases, with 17 bases between. The CDR3 length is 15 residues. The CDR3 region has the DNA TGTGCCAGCAGCCGAGGGTTGTCCTGGGGCAATGAGCAGTTCTTC. Protein product: CASSRGLSWGNEQFF.